This T cell receptor (beta chain) derives from a study of blood T cell repertoires in COVID-19. Background on the study: Donors in the United States, Italy and Spain gave samples during acute or convalescent COVID-19. PBMCs, B-cell-depleted T cells, or T cells were the source of the cDNA or gDNA that made up the material.

From germline, CDR1 is MNHNS and CDR2 SASEGT. The CDR3 sequence is 15 residues long. V shed 3 bases and J shed 8 bases, with 19 bases lying between them. Authors' analysis steps: Reference gene primer amplification yielded estimated nucleated cell counts. Some clones are missing from TCRdb's copy, which holds only in-frame ones; the method was immunoSEQ multiplex PCR. V and J calls and clone size come straight from that table; D and trimming were deduced from the DNA. The sample shows approximately 74,000 clones, less than 95% of them seen only once. The genes are TRBV6-1 and TRBJ1-2; D is unresolved. Sequenced: peripheral blood. This TCR came from a woman aged 55-69 years with active COVID-19. Written as DNA, the CDR3 is TGTGCCAGCAGTGAGGGAGGGAACCCGCCAGGCGGCTACACCTTC. Its protein product is CASSEGGNPPGGYTF.